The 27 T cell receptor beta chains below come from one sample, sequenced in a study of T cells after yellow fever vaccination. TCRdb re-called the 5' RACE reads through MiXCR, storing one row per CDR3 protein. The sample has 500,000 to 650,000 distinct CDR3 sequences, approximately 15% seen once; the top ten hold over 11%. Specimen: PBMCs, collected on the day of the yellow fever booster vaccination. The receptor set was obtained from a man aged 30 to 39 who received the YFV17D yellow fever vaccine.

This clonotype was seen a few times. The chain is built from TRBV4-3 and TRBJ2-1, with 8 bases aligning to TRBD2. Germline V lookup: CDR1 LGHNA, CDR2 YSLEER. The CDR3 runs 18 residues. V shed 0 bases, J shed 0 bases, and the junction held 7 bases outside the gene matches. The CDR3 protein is CASSQEPSGSSSYNEQFF. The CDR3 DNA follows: TGCGCCAGCAGCCAAGAACCTAGCGGGTCGAGCTCCTACAATGAGCAGTTCTTC.

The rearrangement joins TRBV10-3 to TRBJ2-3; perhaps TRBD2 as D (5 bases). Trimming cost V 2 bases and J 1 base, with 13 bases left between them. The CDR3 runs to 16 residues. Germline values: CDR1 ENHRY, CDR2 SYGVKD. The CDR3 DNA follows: TGTGCCATCAGTGAGGCTCCTCTGAGGGGCACAGATACGCAGTATTTT. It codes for CAISEAPLRGTDTQYF.

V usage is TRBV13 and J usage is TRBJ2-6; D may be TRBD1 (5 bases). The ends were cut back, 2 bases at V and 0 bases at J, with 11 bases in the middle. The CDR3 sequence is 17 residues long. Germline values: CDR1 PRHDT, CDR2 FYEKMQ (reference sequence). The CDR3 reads CASSLQGFRSGANVLTF. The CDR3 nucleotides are TGTGCCAGCAGCTTACAGGGCTTCCGCTCTGGGGCCAACGTCCTGACTTTC.

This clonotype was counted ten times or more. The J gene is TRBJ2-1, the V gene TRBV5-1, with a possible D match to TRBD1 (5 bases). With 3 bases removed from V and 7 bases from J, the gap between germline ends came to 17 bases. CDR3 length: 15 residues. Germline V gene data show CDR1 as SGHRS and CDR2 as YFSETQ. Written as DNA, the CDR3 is TGCGCCAGCAGCTCAGACAGACCGGGTGTTAATGAGCAGTTCTTC. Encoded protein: CASSSDRPGVNEQFF.

CDR3 coding DNA: TGTGCCAGCAGCATTTGGGGAGGGCCCAGGAATGAGCAGTTCTTC. Its translation is CASSIWGGPRNEQFF. The chain couples TRBV5-6 to TRBJ2-1; the match to TRBD2 covers 7 bases. Trimming removed 4 bases from V and 7 bases from J; junction bases left unmatched: 11. The CDR3 spans 15 residues. Germline V gene data show CDR1 as SGHDT and CDR2 as YYEEEE.

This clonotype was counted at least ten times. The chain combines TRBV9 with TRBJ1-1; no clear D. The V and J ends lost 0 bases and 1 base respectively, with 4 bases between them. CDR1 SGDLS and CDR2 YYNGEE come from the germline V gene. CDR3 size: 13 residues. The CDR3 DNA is TGTGCCAGCAGCGTAGTGACGAACACTGAAGCTTTCTTT. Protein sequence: CASSVVTNTEAFF.

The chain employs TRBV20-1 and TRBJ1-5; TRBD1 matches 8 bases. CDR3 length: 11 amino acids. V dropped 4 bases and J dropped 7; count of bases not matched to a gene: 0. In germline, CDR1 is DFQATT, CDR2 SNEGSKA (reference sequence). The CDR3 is CSATGGQPQHF. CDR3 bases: TGCAGTGCTACAGGGGGCCAGCCCCAGCATTTT.

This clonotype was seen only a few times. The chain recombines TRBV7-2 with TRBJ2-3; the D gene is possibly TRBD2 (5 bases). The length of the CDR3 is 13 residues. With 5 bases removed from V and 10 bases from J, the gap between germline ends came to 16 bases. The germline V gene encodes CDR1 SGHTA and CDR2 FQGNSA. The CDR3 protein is CASSRSPEEPQYF. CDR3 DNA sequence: TGTGCCAGCAGCAGGAGCCCGGAGGAGCCGCAGTATTTT.

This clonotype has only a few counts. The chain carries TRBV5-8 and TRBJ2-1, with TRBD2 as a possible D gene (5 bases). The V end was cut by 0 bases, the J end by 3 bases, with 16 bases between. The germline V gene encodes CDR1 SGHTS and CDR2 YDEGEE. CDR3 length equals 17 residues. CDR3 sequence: CASSLAGKPWNYNEQFF. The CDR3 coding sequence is TGTGCCAGCAGCTTGGCCGGGAAGCCGTGGAACTACAATGAGCAGTTCTTC.

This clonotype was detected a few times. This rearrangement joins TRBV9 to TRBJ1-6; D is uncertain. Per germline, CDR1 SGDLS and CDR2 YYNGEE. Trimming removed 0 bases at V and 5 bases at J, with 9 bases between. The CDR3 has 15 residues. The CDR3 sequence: CASSVGGDHNSPLHF. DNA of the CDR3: TGTGCCAGCAGCGTAGGAGGTGACCATAATTCACCCCTCCACTTT.

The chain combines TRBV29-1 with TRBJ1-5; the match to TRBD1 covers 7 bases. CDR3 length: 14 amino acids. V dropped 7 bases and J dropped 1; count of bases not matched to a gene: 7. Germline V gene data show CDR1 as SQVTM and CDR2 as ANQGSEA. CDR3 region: CSAVTGLSNQPQHF. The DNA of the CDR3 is TGCAGCGCCGTGACAGGGCTAAGCAATCAGCCCCAGCATTTT.

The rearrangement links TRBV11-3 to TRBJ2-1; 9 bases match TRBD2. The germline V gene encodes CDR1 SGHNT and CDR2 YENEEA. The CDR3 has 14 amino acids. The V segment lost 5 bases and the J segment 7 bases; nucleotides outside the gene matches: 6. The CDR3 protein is CASSEAGGLNEQFF. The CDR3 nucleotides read TGTGCCAGCAGCGAAGCGGGAGGCTTGAATGAGCAGTTCTTC.

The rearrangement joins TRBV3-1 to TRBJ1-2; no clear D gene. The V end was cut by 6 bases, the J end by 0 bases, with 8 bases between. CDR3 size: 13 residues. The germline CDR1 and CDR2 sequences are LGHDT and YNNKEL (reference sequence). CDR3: CASSPSANYGYTF. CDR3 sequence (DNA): TGTGCCAGCAGTCCTTCAGCTAACTATGGCTACACCTTC.

DNA for the CDR3: TGCGCCAGCAGCACGGGGTCTAGCGGGAGAATGTATTTT. This codes for CASSTGSSGRMYF. The chain uses TRBV5-1 and TRBJ2-3; the match to TRBD2 covers 10 bases. The V segment lost 4 bases and the J segment 14 bases; nucleotides outside the gene matches: 10. The CDR3 length is 13 residues. Germline lookup yields CDR1 SGHRS and CDR2 YFSETQ.

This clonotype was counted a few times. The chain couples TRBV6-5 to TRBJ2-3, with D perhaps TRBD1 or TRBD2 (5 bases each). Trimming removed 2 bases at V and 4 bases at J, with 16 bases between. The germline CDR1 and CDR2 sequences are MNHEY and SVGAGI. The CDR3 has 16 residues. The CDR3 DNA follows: TGTGCCAGCAGTTACGGGCTCCTCGGGACGGCAGATACGCAGTATTTT. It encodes CASSYGLLGTADTQYF.

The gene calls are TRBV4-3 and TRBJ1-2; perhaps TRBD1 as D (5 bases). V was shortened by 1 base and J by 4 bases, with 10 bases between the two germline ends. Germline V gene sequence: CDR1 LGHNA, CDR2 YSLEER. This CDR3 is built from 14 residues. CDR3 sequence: CASSQGPGTYGYTF. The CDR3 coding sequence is TGCGCCAGCAGCCAAGGTCCGGGGACCTATGGCTACACCTTC.

CDR3 sequence (DNA): TGTGCCAGCAGCTCCACGGAGCGGGAGAGCTACGAGCAGTACTTC. As protein: CASSSTERESYEQYF. The chain has TRBV5-4 and TRBJ2-7; TRBD2 matches 8 bases. CDR3 length: 15 residues. Germline loops: CDR1 SGHNT, CDR2 YYREEE (reference sequence). V lost 3 bases and J lost 3; bases outside the gene matches: 8.

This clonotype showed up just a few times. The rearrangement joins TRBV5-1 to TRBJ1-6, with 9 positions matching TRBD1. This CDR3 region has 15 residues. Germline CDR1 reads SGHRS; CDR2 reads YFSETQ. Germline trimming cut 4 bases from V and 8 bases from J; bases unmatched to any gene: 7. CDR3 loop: CASSNRQGVDSPLHF. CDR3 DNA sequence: TGCGCCAGCAGCAACCGACAGGGGGTGGATTCACCCCTCCACTTT.

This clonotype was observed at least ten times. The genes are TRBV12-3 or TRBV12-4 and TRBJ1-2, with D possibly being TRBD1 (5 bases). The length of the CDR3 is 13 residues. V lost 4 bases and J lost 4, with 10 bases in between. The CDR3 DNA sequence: TGTGCCAGCAGTTCAGGGTCAGGCTATGGCTACACCTTC. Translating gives CASSSGSGYGYTF.

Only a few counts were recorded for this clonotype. The CDR3 nucleotides read TGTGCCAGCAGTTTACAGATAAACACTGAAGCTTTCTTT. Its protein is CASSLQINTEAFF. This sequence joins TRBV12-3 or TRBV12-4 and TRBJ1-1, with D unresolved. This CDR3 region has 13 residues. Deletions cut 2 bases from V and 2 bases from J, with 6 bases between.

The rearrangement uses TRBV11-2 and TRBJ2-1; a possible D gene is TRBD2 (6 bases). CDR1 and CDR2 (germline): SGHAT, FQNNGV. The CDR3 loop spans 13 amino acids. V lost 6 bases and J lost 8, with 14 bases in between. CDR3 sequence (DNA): TGTGCCAGCAGGGGGACTCCTCTCCATGAGCAGTTCTTC. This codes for CASRGTPLHEQFF.

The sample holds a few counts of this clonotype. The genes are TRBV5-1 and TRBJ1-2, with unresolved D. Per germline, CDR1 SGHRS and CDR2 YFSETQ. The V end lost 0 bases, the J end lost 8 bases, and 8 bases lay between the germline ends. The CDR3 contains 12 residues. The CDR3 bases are TGCGCCAGCAGCTTGGGGCAGCGGGGCTACACCTTC. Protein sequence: CASSLGQRGYTF.

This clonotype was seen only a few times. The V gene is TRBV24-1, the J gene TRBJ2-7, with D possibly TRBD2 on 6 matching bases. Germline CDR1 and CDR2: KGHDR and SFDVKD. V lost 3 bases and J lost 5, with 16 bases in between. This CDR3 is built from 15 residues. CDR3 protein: CATSDTGGDRHEQYF. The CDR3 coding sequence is TGTGCCACCAGTGATACCGGCGGGGATAGACACGAGCAGTACTTC.

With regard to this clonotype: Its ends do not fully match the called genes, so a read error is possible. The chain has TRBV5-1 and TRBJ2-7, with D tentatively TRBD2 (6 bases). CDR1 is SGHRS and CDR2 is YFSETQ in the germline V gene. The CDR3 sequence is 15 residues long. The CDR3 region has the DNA TGCGCCAGCACCTTGGGAGACGGGAGCTCCTACGAGCAGTACTTC. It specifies CASTLGDGSSYEQYF.

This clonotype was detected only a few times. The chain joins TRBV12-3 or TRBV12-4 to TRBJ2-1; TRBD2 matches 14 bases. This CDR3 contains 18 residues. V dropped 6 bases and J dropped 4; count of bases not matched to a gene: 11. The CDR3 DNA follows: TGTGCCAGCAGCCCGACGGGACTAGCGGGAGTAGGATACAATGAGCAGTTCTTC. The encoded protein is CASSPTGLAGVGYNEQFF.

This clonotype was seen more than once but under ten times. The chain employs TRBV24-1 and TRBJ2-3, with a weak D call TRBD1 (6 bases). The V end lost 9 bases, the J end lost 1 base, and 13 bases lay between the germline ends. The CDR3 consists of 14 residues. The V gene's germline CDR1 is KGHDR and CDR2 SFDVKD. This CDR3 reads CATGAQGRTDTQYF. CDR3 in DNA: TGTGCCACCGGGGCACAGGGACGCACAGATACGCAGTATTTT.

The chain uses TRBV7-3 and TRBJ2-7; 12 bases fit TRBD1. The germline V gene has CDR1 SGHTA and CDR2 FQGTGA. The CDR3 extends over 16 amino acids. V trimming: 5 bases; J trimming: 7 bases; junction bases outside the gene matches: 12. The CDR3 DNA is TGTGCCAGCAGCAAGATTCCGGGACAGGGGGCTCGGGAGCAGTACTTC. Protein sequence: CASSKIPGQGAREQYF.